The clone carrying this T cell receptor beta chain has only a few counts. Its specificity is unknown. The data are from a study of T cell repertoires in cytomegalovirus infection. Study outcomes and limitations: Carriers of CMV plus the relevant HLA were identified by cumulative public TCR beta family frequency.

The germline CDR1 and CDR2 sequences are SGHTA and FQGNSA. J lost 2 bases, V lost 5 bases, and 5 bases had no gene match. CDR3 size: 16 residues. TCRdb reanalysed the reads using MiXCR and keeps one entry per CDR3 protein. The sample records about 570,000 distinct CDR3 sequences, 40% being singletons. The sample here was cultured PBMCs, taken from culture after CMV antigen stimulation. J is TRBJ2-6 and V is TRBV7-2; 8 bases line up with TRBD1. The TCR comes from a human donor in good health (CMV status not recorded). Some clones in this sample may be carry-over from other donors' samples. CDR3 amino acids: CASSPQGAPGANVLTF. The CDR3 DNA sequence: TGTGCCAGCAGCCCCCAGGGGGCGCCTGGGGCCAACGTCCTGACTTTC.